This TCR beta chain was identified during a study of blood T cell repertoires in COVID-19 (dated by TCRdb to about 2020). General notes on the study: Samples from collaborators originated in the United States, Italy and Spain and spanned both the acute and convalescent phases of COVID-19. A de-identified subject ID, COVID-19 status, age in years and sex were almost always included in the sample metadata. The prospective study material was composed of cDNA or gDNA derived from T cells, B-cell-depleted T cells, or PBMCs. Samples were obtained from the ongoing ImmuneRACE study (first 160 participants) and from some 1,300 subjects provided by 6 global collaborators. Subjects who had been exposed to COVID-19, were actively infected with it, or had recovered from it provided the deeply sampled blood TCRbeta repertoires that made up the dataset. HLA class I and class II types, where available, came from metadata supplied by the sample provider rather than from assay-based typing. The repertoires were released in a freely available public database meant as a resource for research on the immune response to SARS-CoV-2. What the authors observed across the whole study: Clinical and demographic metadata were provided uncurated, with the amount varying by source and participant.

To note about this clone: It lacks a known antigen. No much larger clone is present one base from it, and per-base qualities are unavailable.

Participants in the prospective study were aged about 18 to 89 years, lived in 24 United States geographic areas, and enrolled through a virtual design. Cohort assignment in the prospective study relied on participant-reported clinical history from a screening survey and a study questionnaire. A participant counted as exposed if, within 2 weeks of entering the study, that participant had been in contact with someone who had a PCR-confirmed or clinician-diagnosed COVID-19 case. In the prospective study, mobile phlebotomists collected whole blood, serum and a nasopharyngeal or oropharyngeal swab from each participant. Additional blood draws and questionnaires over an approximately two-month period could optionally be provided by prospective study participants. Prospective study blood samples were shipped either frozen or at room temperature before DNA extraction. The immunoSEQ Assay, a bias-controlled multiplex PCR, was used to amplify TCRbeta CDR3 regions from genomic DNA. Per the source publication's procedure: Nucleated cell counts per sample were estimated from amplification of reference gene primers within the assay. To quantify the absolute abundance of each unique TCRbeta CDR3 rearrangement, sequence reads were collapsed and filtered. For each sample, productive Simpson clonality was calculated as the square root of Simpson's diversity index over productive rearrangements. TCRdb limited this immuneACCESS table to in-frame rearrangements with V and J called. A share of clones is missing; checked studies link under half to unresolved V genes, and the rest is unexplained. For V, J and clone size, that table is used; D and trimming come from the DNA. For this sample the table gives 250,000 or so clones, of which under 90% were detected only once. The top ten constitute approximately 4% of the sample.

CDR1 SGHVS and CDR2 FNYEAQ were looked up in the germline V gene. Trimming takes 5 bases off V and 3 bases off J; junction bases not matched to a gene: 8. Counted from cysteine to phenylalanine, this CDR3 has 16 amino acids. The entry retains the CDR3 DNA only, 48 bases that are in frame from base 1. The chain is encoded by TRBV7-6 joined to TRBJ2-3; TRBD1 aligns with 10 central bases. The source is a woman aged 40 to 49 who had been exposed to COVID-19. What was sequenced was PBMCs or T cells enriched from blood (not recorded which). This receptor has the CDR3 CASSGTGELGTDTQYF. The bases are TGTGCCAGCAGCGGGACAGGGGAATTGGGTACAGATACGCAGTATTTT.